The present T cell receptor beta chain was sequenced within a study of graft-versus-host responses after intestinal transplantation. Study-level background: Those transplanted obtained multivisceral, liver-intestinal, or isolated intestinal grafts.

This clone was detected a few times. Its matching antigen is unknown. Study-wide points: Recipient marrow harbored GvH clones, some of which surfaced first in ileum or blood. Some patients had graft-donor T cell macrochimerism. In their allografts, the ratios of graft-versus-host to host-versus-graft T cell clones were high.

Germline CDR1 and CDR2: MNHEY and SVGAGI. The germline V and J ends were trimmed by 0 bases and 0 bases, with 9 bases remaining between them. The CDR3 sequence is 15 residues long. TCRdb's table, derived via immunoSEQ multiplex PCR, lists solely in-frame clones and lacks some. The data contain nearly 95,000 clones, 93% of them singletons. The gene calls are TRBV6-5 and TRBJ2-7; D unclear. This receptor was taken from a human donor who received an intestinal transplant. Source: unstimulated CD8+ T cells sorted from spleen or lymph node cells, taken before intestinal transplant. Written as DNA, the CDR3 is TGTGCCAGCAGTTACTCGCGGAGAACCTCCTACGAGCAGTACTTC. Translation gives CASSYSRRTSYEQYF.